Below, one T cell receptor (beta chain) is given with its context. The sample belongs to a study of blood T cells in healthy people across ages. A second PCR of roughly 7 to 11 cycles used a sample-barcoded 5' primer and a J-beta primer mix. TCRdb reanalysed the 5' RACE reads using MiXCR and keeps one entry per CDR3 protein. The data contain about 780,000 distinct CDR3 sequences, about 46% of them seen just once; the ten biggest clones take up roughly 18%. This CDR3 spans 15 amino acids. V was clipped by 2 bases and J by 3 bases; unmatched bases: 4. Germline V gene data show CDR1 as ENHRY and CDR2 as SYGVKD.

V is TRBV10-3 and J is TRBJ2-4; TRBD2 matches at 7 bases. The origin of this receptor is an elderly man in good health. Material: blood. The CDR3 loop is CAISEAGASKNIQYF. The CDR3 DNA sequence: TGTGCCATCAGTGAGGCGGGAGCTAGCAAAAACATTCAGTACTTC.